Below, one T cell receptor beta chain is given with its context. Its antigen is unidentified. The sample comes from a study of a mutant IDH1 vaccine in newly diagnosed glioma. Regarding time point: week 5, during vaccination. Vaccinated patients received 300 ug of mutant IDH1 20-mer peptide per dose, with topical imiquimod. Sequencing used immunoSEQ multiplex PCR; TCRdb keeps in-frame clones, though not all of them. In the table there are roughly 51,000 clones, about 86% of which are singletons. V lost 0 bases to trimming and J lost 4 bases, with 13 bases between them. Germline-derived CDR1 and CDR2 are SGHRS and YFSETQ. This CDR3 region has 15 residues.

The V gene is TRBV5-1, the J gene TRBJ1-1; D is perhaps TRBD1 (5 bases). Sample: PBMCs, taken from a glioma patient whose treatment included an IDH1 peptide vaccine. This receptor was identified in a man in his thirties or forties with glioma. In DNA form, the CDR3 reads TGCGCCAGCAGCTTGGCCGTAGGCAGGGTCACTGAAGCTTTCTTT. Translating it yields CASSLAVGRVTEAFF.